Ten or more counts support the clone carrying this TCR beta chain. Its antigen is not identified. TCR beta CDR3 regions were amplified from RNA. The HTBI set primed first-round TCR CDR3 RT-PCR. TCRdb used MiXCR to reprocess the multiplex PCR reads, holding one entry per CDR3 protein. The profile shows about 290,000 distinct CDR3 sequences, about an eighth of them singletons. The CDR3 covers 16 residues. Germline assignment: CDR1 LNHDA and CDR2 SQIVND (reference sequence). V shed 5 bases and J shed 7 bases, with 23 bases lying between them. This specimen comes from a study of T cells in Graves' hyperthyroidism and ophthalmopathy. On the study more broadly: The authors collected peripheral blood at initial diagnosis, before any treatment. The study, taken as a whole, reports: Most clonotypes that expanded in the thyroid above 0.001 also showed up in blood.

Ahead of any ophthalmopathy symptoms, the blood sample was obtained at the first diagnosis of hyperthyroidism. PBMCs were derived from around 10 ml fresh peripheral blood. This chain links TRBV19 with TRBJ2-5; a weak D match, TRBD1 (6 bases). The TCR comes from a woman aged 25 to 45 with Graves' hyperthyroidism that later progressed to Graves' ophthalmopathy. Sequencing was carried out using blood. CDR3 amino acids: CASSHGRTNARGTQYF. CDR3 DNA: TGTGCCAGTAGTCACGGACGGACCAATGCCAGGGGGACCCAGTACTTC.